Listed below are T cell receptor beta chains from one sample, sequenced in a study of T-cell memory formation after mild COVID-19. TCRdb analysed the 5' RACE reads with MiXCR anew, one entry per CDR3 protein. The profile shows 75,000 to 95,000 distinct CDR3 sequences, about an eighth of them singletons. Sequenced material: PBMCs or a T cell subset sorted from them (not recorded which). The receptors were gathered from an adult woman who had mild COVID-19 (a few samples of this study predate the infection). Cell type and time point are not known. Both conserved end residues are part of each CDR3. A D gene is named only where the DNA matches it firmly. Size is stated for part of the rows, as once, few or many counts, or as a class when the clone is expanded.

D gene,clone size,J gene,V gene,CDR3 DNA,CDR3 protein
-,few,TRBJ2-1,TRBV11-3,TGTGCCAGCAGCTCCGGAAAACAGGAGTACAATGAGCAGTTCTTC,CASSSGKQEYNEQFF
-,-,TRBJ2-3,TRBV4-1,TGCGCCAGCAGCCCCGTTCTTTTGCAGGGGAGCACAGATACGCAGTATTTT,CASSPVLLQGSTDTQYF
-,few,TRBJ1-1,TRBV5-1,TGCGCCAGCAGCTGGGGCCCGGACACTGAAGCTTTCTTT,CASSWGPDTEAFF
-,-,TRBJ2-7,TRBV4-1,TGCGCCAGCAGCCAGGGAGGCGGCGGCCCCTACGAGCAGTACTTC,CASSQGGGGPYEQYF
TRBD2,-,TRBJ2-3,TRBV20-1,TGCAGTTCCCTCCGACTAGCGGGAGACCTGAGCACAGATACGCAGTATTTT,CSSLRLAGDLSTDTQYF
-,-,TRBJ2-3,TRBV7-6,TGTGCCAGCAGCTCTGAAAGAAACACAGATACGCAGTATTTT,CASSSERNTDTQYF
TRBD1,few,TRBJ1-2,TRBV5-1,TGCGCCAGCAGCGGTAGGCCGTCGAACGGACAGGGGTTATATGGCTACACCTTC,CASSGRPSNGQGLYGYTF
-,-,TRBJ1-1,TRBV5-5,TGTGCCAGCAGCTTGAGGTCGTACAGTGGGGCGTCGAACACTGAAGCTTTCTTT,CASSLRSYSGASNTEAFF
-,once,TRBJ2-1,TRBV30,TGTGCCTGGGGTGTAGGTGCAGGCTACAATGAGCAGTTCTTC,CAWGVGAGYNEQFF
-,few,TRBJ1-5,TRBV19,TGTGCCAGTAGTACGGGACCCCAGGTGTCTATTTATCAGCCCCAGCATTTT,CASSTGPQVSIYQPQHF
-,-,TRBJ1-2,TRBV14,TGTGCCAGCAGCCAAGGACGATACTATGGCTACACCTTC,CASSQGRYYGYTF
TRBD2,few,TRBJ2-5,TRBV5-1,TGCGCCAGCAGCCCACGACTGGCGGGGGGGTTAGAGACCCAGTACTTC,CASSPRLAGGLETQYF
TRBD1,few,TRBJ2-7,TRBV5-1,TGCGCCAGCAGCAAAGGGGACAGGCCGCTGGCGGGCTTGGGGGTCGAGCAGTACTTC,CASSKGDRPLAGLGVEQYF
-,many,TRBJ2-2,TRBV7-2,TGTGCCAGCAGCCCCTCCACCGGGGAGCTGTTTTTT,CASSPSTGELFF
-,-,TRBJ2-1,TRBV29-1,TGCAGCGTTGAGCTGAATGAGCAGTTCTTC,CSVELNEQFF
-,many,TRBJ2-7,TRBV7-2,TGTGCCAGCAGCTCGCAGGGGATGTCGGGGTCCTACGAGCAGTACTTC,CASSSQGMSGSYEQYF
TRBD1,-,TRBJ1-6,TRBV7-9,TGTGCCAGCAGCTCGGGACAGGGAGTCTCCTATAATTCACCCCTCCACTTT,CASSSGQGVSYNSPLHF
TRBD1,-,TRBJ1-1,TRBV6-1,TGTGCCAGCCCGAGGACAGGGTTGAACACTGAAGCTTTCTTT,CASPRTGLNTEAFF
-,-,TRBJ1-1,TRBV5-6,TGTGCCAGCAGCTTGGTACAGATGAACACTGAAGCTTTCTTT,CASSLVQMNTEAFF
-,few,TRBJ2-3,TRBV4-1,TGCGCCAGCAGCCAAGAGCGGATGGTAAGGGGAGTCACAGATACGCAGTATTTT,CASSQERMVRGVTDTQYF
-,few,TRBJ2-7,TRBV12-3/TRBV12-4,TGTGCCAGCAGTTTCGAGACAACAGTCCCACACGAGCAGTACTTC,CASSFETTVPHEQYF
TRBD1,few,TRBJ2-1,TRBV6-4,TGTGCCAGCAGATCGGGACAGGGTGTTGATGAGCAGTTCTTC,CASRSGQGVDEQFF
-,few,TRBJ2-3,TRBV28,TGTGCCAGCAGTTTAAGACTATCTCGGGATACGCAGTATTTT,CASSLRLSRDTQYF
-,few,TRBJ1-2,TRBV29-1,TGCAGCGCACGTGGGGGAAGTGGGGATGGCTACACCTTC,CSARGGSGDGYTF
TRBD2,many,TRBJ2-1,TRBV6-4,TGTGCCAGCAGTGACTCGGCGGTCGGGGGGAATGAGCAGTTCTTC,CASSDSAVGGNEQFF
-,-,TRBJ2-6,TRBV30,TGTGCCCAAGCACAGGTTTCCGTTGGGGCCAACGTCCTGACTTTC,CAQAQVSVGANVLTF
-,many,TRBJ2-3,TRBV7-8,TGTGCCAGCAGCTTAAACTCCTTCCTAGCAGATACGCAGTATTTT,CASSLNSFLADTQYF
-,-,TRBJ2-7,TRBV20-1,TGCAGTGCTAGAGATCCGGGTCGCCAGGATTACTACGAGCAGTACTTC,CSARDPGRQDYYEQYF
-,-,TRBJ2-7,TRBV4-1,TGCGCCAGCAGCCAAATGTCGGGAACCTACGAGCAGTACTTC,CASSQMSGTYEQYF
TRBD1,-,TRBJ1-5,TRBV7-9,TGTGCCAGCAGCGACGGGACAGGGGTTCAGCCCCAGCATTTT,CASSDGTGVQPQHF
TRBD2,few,TRBJ2-7,TRBV4-3,TGCGCCAGCAGCCAAGGAACTAGCGGAGGCTACGAGCAGTACTTC,CASSQGTSGGYEQYF
TRBD1,few,TRBJ2-7,TRBV29-1,TGCAGCGTTGAAGGGGACAGCTTGAGCTCCTACGAGCAGTACTTC,CSVEGDSLSSYEQYF
-,-,TRBJ2-3,TRBV7-9,TGTGCCAGCAGCCCTGGAGCTAGCACAGATACGCAGTATTTT,CASSPGASTDTQYF
TRBD2,-,TRBJ2-1,TRBV4-3,TGCGCCAGCAGCCTAGATAGCGGGAGCTCCTACAATGAGCAGTTCTTC,CASSLDSGSSYNEQFF
TRBD1,few,TRBJ2-5,TRBV12-3/TRBV12-4,TGTGCCAGCAGTTTAGTGACAGGGAAGGGTTACCAAGAGACCCAGTACTTC,CASSLVTGKGYQETQYF
-,-,TRBJ2-1,TRBV30,TGTGCCTGGAGTGTCGGGGGGCCGTCCTACAATGAGCAGTTCTTC,CAWSVGGPSYNEQFF
TRBD2,few,TRBJ2-5,TRBV6-2/TRBV6-3,TGTGCCAGCAGTTCCGGACTAGCGGGCATAAAGGAGACCCAGTACTTC,CASSSGLAGIKETQYF
-,-,TRBJ2-3,TRBV10-3,TGTGCCATAAGTGAGTCGAGCACAGATACGCAGTATTTT,CAISESSTDTQYF
-,-,TRBJ1-2,TRBV29-1,TGCAGCGTTCTCCGGGAGGTGGTAAATGGCTACACCTTC,CSVLREVVNGYTF
TRBD1,-,TRBJ2-1,TRBV11-2,TGTGCCAGCAGATCCACAGGGGTTGAGCAGTTCTTC,CASRSTGVEQFF
-,many,TRBJ2-7,TRBV9,TGTGCCAGCAGCGTAGACGGGAGCTCCTACGAGCAGTACTTC,CASSVDGSSYEQYF
-,-,TRBJ2-7,TRBV11-1,TGTGCCAGCAGCACTCGGATGCGGTACGAGCAGTACTTC,CASSTRMRYEQYF
TRBD1,-,TRBJ2-7,TRBV30,TGTGCCTGGAGTCAAAGGGAAGGACAGGGGTTGTACGAGCAGTACTTC,CAWSQREGQGLYEQYF
-,-,TRBJ2-1,TRBV20-1,TGCAGTGCTGAGCCTAGTCTATCCAATGAGCAGTTCTTC,CSAEPSLSNEQFF
-,-,TRBJ1-1,TRBV29-1,TGCAGCGTTGGGCTAATGAGGGCTGGCACTGAAGCTTTCTTT,CSVGLMRAGTEAFF
-,-,TRBJ2-7,TRBV20-1,TGCAGTGCTAGAGCGGTAGGGCACGAGCAGTACTTC,CSARAVGHEQYF
-,-,TRBJ1-5,TRBV4-3,TGCGCCAGCAGCCAAGACTGGGGCGACGGCCAGCCCCAGCATTTT,CASSQDWGDGQPQHF
-,-,TRBJ2-3,TRBV7-8,TGTGCCAGCAGCGAGCTGGTACAAAAAGATACGCAGTATTTT,CASSELVQKDTQYF
-,-,TRBJ2-1,TRBV23-1,TGCGCCGCAGCATGGGGGGCAGATGAGCAGTTCTTC,CAAAWGADEQFF
-,-,TRBJ2-1,TRBV7-8,TGTGCCAGCAGCCGTCGACGGGACGACAATGAGCAGTTCTTC,CASSRRRDDNEQFF
-,few,TRBJ2-1,TRBV29-1,TGCAGCGTTGAAGGAGTGATACAATACAATGAGCAGTTCTTC,CSVEGVIQYNEQFF
TRBD2,-,TRBJ2-7,TRBV6-5,TGTGCCAGCGAAACCGGGACTAGCAGGGACGAGCAGTACTTC,CASETGTSRDEQYF
-,-,TRBJ2-7,TRBV9,TGTGCCAGCAGCCGTGACCTTGGGGGATCCTACGAGCAGTACTTC,CASSRDLGGSYEQYF
-,many,TRBJ2-7,TRBV7-9,TGTGCCAGCAGCCCACCCCGGCAGGGCCCTGGAACGGGCGAGCAGTACTTC,CASSPPRQGPGTGEQYF
-,few,TRBJ2-1,TRBV12-3/TRBV12-4,TGTGCCAGCAGTTTAATAAAGGCGGCAGCTAGCTGGATCGATGAGCAGTTCTTC,CASSLIKAAASWIDEQFF